This T cell receptor (beta chain) stems from a study of T-cell reconstitution after alpha-beta-depleted transplantation in children. Overall study results and limits: Among T cells one year after transplant, newly produced cells accounted for most counts and diversity.

Ten or more counts support this clonotype. What it binds is unknown. Construction of the TCRbeta library involved unique molecular identifiers. From the PCR reads, TCRdb called clonotypes with MiXCR, one entry per CDR3 protein. The table has about 260,000 distinct CDR3 sequences, 6.5% to 9% seen once. Germline V CDR1 and CDR2: SGHAT, FQDESV (reference sequence). This CDR3 spans 18 amino acids. Trimming at V came to 1 base and at J to 1 base, leaving 6 bases not matched to a gene. This specimen was PBMCs, mostly from graft donor cells, taken 180 days after TCRalphabeta/CD19-depleted stem cell transplant. The chain employs TRBV11-1 and TRBJ2-5, with 13 nucleotides matching TRBD2. This sequence originates from a male patient younger than 18 who had a stem cell transplant for acute lymphoblastic leukemia, so the T cells may come from the graft donor. This CDR3 reads CASSLGSRTSGSQETQYF. DNA of the CDR3: TGTGCCAGCAGCTTAGGGAGCAGGACTAGCGGGAGCCAAGAGACCCAGTACTTC.